This T cell receptor beta chain originates from a study of T cells in Graves' hyperthyroidism and ophthalmopathy. Findings and limits, study-wide: Most expanded thyroid clonotypes above 0.001 recurred in blood.

In this sample, this clonotype turned up many times. Its antigen is unknown. The CDR3 extends over 11 amino acids. Trimming pared 4 bases from V and 13 bases from J, leaving 11 bases between. Germline V gives CDR1 MDHEN, CDR2 SYDVKM. Each patient was aged 18 to 65 and had newly diagnosed hyperthyroidism of under 2 months' duration. There were TCR beta CDR3 regions amplified from RNA transcripts. Primed by the HTBI set, a first-round RT-PCR was run on the TCR CDR3. MiXCR, applied by TCRdb to the multiplex PCR reads, yields one record per CDR3 protein. The table records fewer than 350,000 distinct CDR3 sequences, under 25% of them present only once.

The rearrangement uses TRBV28 and TRBJ2-1; tentatively, D is TRBD1 (5 bases). Material for sequencing was blood. The sequence came from a woman aged 45-59 years with Graves' hyperthyroidism. Here the CDR3 reads CASSSTGQQFF. In DNA, the CDR3 is TGTGCCAGCAGTTCTACAGGTCAACAGTTCTTC.